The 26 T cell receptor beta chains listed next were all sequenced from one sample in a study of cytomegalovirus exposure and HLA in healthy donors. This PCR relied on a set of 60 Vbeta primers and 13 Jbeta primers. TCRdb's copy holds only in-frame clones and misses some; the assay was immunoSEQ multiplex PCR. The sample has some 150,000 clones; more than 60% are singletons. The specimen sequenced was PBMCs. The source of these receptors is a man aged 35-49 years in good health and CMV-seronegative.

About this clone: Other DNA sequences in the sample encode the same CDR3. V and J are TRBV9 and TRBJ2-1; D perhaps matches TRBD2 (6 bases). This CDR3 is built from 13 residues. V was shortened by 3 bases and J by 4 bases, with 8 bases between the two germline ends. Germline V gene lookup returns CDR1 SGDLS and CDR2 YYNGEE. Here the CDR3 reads CASSAGGYNEQFF. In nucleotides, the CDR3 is TGTGCCAGCAGCGCCGGGGGTTACAATGAGCAGTTCTTC.

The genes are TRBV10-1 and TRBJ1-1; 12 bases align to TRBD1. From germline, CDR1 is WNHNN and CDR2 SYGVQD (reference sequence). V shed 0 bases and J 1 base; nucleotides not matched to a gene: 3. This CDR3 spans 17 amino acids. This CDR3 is CASSESGQGARNTEAFF. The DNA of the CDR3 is TGCGCCAGCAGTGAGTCGGGACAGGGGGCTCGGAACACTGAAGCTTTCTTT.

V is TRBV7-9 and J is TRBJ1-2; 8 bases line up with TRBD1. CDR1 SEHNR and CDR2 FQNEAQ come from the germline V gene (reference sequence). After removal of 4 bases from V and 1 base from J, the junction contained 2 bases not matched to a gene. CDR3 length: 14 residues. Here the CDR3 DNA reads TGTGCCAGCAGCTCTGGACAGGGTAACTATGGCTACACCTTC. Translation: CASSSGQGNYGYTF. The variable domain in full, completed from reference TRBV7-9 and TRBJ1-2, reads DTGVSQNPRHKITKRGQNVTFRCDPISEHNRLYWYRQTLGQGPEFLTYFQNEAQLEKSRLLSDRFSAERPKGSFSTLEIQRTEQGDSAMYLCASSSGQGNYGYTFGSGTRLTVV.

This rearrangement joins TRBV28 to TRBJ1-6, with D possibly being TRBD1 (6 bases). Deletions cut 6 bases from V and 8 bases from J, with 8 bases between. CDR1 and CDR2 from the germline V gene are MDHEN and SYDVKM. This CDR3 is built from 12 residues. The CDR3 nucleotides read TGTGCCAGCAGAACAGGGTATTCACCCCTCCACTTT. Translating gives CASRTGYSPLHF.

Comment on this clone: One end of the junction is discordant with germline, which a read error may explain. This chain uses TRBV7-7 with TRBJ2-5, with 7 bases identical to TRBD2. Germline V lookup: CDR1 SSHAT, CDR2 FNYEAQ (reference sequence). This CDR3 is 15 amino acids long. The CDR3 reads CASSPRFWEGETQYF. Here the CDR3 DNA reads TGTGCTAGCAGCCCCCGCTTTTGGGAGGGCGAGACCCAGTACTTC. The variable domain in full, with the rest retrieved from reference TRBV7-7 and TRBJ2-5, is GAGVSQSPRYKVTKRGQDVTLRCDPISSHATLYWYQQALGQGPEFLTYFNYEAQPDKSGLPSDRFSAERPEGSISTLTIQRTEQRDSAMYRCASSPRFWEGETQYFGPGTRLLVL.

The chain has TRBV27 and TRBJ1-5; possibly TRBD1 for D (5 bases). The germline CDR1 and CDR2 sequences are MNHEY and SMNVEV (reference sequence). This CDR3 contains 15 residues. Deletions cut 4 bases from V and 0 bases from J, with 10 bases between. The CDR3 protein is CASSYGGNSNQPQHF. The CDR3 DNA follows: TGTGCCAGCAGTTACGGGGGGAATAGCAATCAGCCCCAGCATTTT.

This chain's CDR3 is CASSKADTGVDTQYF. CDR3 nucleotide sequence: TGTGCCAGCAGCAAGGCGGACACAGGGGTAGATACGCAGTATTTT. The chain combines TRBV7-9 with TRBJ2-3, with TRBD1 identical over 7 bases. CDR1 and CDR2 from the germline V gene are SEHNR and FQNEAQ (reference sequence). This CDR3 has 15 residues. With 5 bases clipped from V and 5 bases from J, the junction kept 10 bases outside the gene matches.

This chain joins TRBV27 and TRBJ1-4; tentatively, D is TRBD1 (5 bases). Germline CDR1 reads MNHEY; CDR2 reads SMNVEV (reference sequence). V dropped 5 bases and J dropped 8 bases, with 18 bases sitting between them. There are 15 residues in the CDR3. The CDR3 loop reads CASSTAGGGREKLFF. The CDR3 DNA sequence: TGTGCCAGCAGTACCGCCGGGGGGGGAAGAGAAAAACTGTTTTTT.

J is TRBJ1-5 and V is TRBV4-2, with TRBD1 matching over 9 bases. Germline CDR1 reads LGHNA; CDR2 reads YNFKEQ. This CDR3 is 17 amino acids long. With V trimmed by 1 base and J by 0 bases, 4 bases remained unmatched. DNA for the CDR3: TGTGCCAGCAGCCAAGCGACAGGGGGATATAGCAATCAGCCCCAGCATTTT. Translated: CASSQATGGYSNQPQHF.

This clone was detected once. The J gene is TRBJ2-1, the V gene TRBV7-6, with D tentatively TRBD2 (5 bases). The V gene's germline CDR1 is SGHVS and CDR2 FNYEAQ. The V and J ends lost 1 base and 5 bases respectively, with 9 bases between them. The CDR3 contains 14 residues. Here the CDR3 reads CASSLVGSHNEQFF. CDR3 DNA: TGTGCCAGCAGCTTAGTGGGGAGCCACAATGAGCAGTTCTTC.

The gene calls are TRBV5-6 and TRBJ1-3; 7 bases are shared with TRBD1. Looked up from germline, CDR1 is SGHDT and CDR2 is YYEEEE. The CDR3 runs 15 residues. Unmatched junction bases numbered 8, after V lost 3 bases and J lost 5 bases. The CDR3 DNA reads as TGTGCCAGCAGCTCGGGACAGCCCGGTCGAAACACCATATATTTT. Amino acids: CASSSGQPGRNTIYF.

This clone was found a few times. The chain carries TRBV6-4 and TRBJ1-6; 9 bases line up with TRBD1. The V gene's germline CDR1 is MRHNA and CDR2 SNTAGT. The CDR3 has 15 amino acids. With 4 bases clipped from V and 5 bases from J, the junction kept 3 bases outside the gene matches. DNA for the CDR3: TGTGCCAGCAGTGCCACAGGGGGCAATAATTCACCCCTCCACTTT. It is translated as CASSATGGNNSPLHF.

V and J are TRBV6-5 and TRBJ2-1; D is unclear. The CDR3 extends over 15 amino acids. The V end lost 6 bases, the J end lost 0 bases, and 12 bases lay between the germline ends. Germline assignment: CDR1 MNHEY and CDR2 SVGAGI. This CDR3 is CASRVARSSYNEQFF. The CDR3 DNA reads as TGTGCCAGCAGGGTGGCGCGGAGCTCCTACAATGAGCAGTTCTTC.

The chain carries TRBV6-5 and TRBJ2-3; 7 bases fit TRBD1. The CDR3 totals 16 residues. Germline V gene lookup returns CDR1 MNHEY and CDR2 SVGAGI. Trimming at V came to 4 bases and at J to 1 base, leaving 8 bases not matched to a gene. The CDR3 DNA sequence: TGTGCCAGCAGTTCCCCAGGACAGGTTGGCACAGATACGCAGTATTTT. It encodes CASSSPGQVGTDTQYF.

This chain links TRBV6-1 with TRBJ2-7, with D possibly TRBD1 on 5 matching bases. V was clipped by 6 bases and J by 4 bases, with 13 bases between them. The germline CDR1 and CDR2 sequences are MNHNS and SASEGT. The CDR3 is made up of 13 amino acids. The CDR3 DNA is TGTGCCAGCAGGGACGGACAAGTTTACGAGCAGTACTTC. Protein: CASRDGQVYEQYF.

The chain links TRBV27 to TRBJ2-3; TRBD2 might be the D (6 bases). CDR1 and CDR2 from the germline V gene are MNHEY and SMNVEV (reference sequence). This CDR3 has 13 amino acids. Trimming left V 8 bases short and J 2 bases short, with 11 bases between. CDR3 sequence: CASRDFTTDTQYF. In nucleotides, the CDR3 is TGTGCCAGCCGGGACTTCACCACAGATACGCAGTATTTT.

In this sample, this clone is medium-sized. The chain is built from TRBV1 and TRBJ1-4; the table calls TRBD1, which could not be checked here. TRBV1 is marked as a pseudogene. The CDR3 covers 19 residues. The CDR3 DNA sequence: TGCACCAGCAGCCAAGGGGTGGGGGACAGGGGGTGCCCCAGCGAAAAACTGTTTTTT. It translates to CTSSQGVGDRGCPSEKLFF.

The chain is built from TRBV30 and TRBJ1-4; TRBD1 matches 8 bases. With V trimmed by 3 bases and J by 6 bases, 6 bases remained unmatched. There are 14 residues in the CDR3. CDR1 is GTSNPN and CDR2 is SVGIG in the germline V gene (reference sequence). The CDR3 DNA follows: TGTGCCTGGAGCGATGGACAGGGCCATGAAAAACTGTTTTTT. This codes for CAWSDGQGHEKLFF.

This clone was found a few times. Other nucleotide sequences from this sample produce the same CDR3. The CDR3 nucleotides are TGCGCCAGCGGAGAGGGGGCGTCAAACTATGGCTACACCTTC. Protein sequence: CASGEGASNYGYTF. This sequence joins TRBV5-1 and TRBJ1-2; TRBD1 aligns across 7 bases. Germline V gene sequence: CDR1 SGHRS, CDR2 YFSETQ. Trimming at V came to 7 bases and at J to 2 bases, leaving 8 bases not matched to a gene. The CDR3 covers 14 residues.

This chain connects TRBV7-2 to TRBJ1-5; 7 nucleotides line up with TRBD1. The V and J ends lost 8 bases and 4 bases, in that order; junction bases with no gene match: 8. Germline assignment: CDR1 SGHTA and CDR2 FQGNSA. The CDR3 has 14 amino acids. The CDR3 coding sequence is TGTGCCAGCGGTAGGGGGCAGGGTAATCAGCCCCAGCATTTT. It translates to CASGRGQGNQPQHF.

CDR3 sequence: CASSNPDRPWTQYF. The CDR3 nucleotides are TGTGCCAGCAGCAACCCGGACAGGCCCTGGACCCAGTACTTC. The V and J genes are TRBV5-6 and TRBJ2-5; TRBD1 agrees at 7 bases. This CDR3 region has 14 residues. V trimming: 4 bases; J trimming: 7 bases; junction bases outside the gene matches: 10. From germline, CDR1 is SGHDT and CDR2 YYEEEE.

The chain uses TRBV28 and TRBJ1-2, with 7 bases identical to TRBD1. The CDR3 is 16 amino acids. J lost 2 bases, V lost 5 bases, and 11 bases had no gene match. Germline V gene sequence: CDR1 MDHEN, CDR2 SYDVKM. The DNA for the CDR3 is TGTGCCAGCAGTCAGAATGACAGGGTGCGAAACTATGGCTACACCTTC. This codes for CASSQNDRVRNYGYTF.

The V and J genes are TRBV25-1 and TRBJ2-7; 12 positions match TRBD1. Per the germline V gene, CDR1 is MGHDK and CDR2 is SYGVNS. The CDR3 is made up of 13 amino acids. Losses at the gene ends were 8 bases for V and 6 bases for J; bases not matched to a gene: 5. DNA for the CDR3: TGTGCCAGCGGGGGACAGGGGGCGAGCGAGCAGTACTTC. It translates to CASGGQGASEQYF.

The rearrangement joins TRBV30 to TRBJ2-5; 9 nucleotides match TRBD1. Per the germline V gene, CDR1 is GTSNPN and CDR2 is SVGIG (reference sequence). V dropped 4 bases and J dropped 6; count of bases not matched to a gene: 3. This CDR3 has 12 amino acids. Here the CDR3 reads CAWKTGGKTQYF. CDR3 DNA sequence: TGTGCCTGGAAGACAGGGGGGAAGACCCAGTACTTC.

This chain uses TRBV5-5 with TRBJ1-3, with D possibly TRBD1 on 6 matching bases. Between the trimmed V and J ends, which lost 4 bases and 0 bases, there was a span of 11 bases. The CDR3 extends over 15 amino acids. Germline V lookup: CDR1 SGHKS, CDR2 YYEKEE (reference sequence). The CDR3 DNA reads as TGTGCCAGCAGCGCGGACAGCCTCTCTGGAAACACCATATATTTT. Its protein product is CASSADSLSGNTIYF.

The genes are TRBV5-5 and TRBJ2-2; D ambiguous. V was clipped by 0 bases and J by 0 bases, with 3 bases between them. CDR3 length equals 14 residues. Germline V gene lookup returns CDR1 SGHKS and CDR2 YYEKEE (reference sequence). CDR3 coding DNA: TGTGCCAGCAGCTTGGGGCCGAACACCGGGGAGCTGTTTTTT. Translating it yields CASSLGPNTGELFF.